This TCR beta chain was sequenced for a study of T cell changes during pregnancy in multiple sclerosis. This clone was seen only once. CDR3 size: 15 residues. After removal of 7 bases from V and 4 bases from J, the junction contained 11 bases not matched to a gene. The germline gives CDR1 SGHVS, CDR2 FNYEAQ. Profiling relied on immunoSEQ multiplex PCR, and the TCRdb table lists in-frame clones only, not all of them. The table records some 51,000 clones, almost 95% of them present only once. The chain carries TRBV7-6 and TRBJ2-3; the match to TRBD2 covers 7 bases. The source is a female donor with multiple sclerosis, enrolled in a pregnancy study. The sample here was CD8+ T cells from peripheral blood mononuclear cells, taken in the first trimester of pregnancy. The CDR3 DNA reads TGTGCCAGCACCCCCGGGTGGGGGGGGGCAGATACGCAGTATTTT. It is translated as CASTPGWGGADTQYF.